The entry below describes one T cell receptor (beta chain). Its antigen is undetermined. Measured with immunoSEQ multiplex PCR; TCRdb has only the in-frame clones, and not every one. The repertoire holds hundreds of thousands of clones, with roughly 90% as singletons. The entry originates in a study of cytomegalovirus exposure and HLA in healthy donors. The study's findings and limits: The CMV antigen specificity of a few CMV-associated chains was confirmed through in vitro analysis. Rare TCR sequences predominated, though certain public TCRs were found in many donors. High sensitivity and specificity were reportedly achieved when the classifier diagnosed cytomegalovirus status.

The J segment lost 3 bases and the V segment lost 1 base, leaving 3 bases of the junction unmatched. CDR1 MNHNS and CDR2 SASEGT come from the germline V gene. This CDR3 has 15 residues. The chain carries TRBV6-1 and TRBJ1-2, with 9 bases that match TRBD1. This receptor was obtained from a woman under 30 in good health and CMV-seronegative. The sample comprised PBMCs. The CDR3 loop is CASSEEGQGDYGYTF. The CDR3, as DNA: TGTGCCAGCAGTGAAGAGGGACAGGGAGACTATGGCTACACCTTC.